These 14 T cell receptor beta chains were all obtained from the same sample, sequenced in a study of T cell responses to AZD1222 COVID-19 vaccine. Repertoires were generated with immunoSEQ multiplex PCR, while TCRdb's copy carries only in-frame clones and drops some. The sample consists of 80,000 to 90,000 clones, about 92% of them appearing once. The sample was peripheral blood, taken on day 0 of AZD1222 vaccination. The receptors derive from an adult in good health.

The chain links TRBV5-1 to TRBJ2-5; 9 nucleotides line up with TRBD1. Germline values: CDR1 SGHRS, CDR2 YFSETQ. The CDR3 spans 17 residues. The ends lost 0 bases at V and 2 bases at J; junction bases unmatched: 8. CDR3 residues: CASSLGGQGRGQETQYF. DNA for the CDR3: TGCGCCAGCAGCTTGGGGGGACAGGGAAGGGGTCAAGAGACCCAGTACTTC.

The V gene is TRBV11-2, the J gene TRBJ1-5, with D perhaps matching TRBD1 (5 bases). The germline V and J ends were trimmed by 5 bases and 0 bases, with 8 bases remaining between them. The CDR3 spans 14 residues. Germline V gives CDR1 SGHAT, CDR2 FQNNGV. The CDR3 DNA reads as TGTGCCAGCAGCCTGACAGATAGCAATCAGCCCCAGCATTTT. It yields the protein CASSLTDSNQPQHF.

The rearrangement uses TRBV30 and TRBJ2-7, with D possibly matching TRBD1 (5 bases). Trimming removed 1 base at V and 1 base at J, with 11 bases between. CDR1 and CDR2 (germline): GTSNPN, SVGIG (reference sequence). CDR3 length: 14 residues. The DNA of the CDR3 is TGTGCCTGGAGTGAGTCGCAGGGATCCTACGAGCAGTACTTC. Translating gives CAWSESQGSYEQYF.

This clone was picked up one time. V and J are TRBV24-1 and TRBJ2-2, with TRBD1 matching over 11 bases. From germline, CDR1 is KGHDR and CDR2 SFDVKD. The CDR3 spans 14 residues. V lost 10 bases and J lost 4; bases outside the gene matches: 4. In DNA, the CDR3 is TGTGCCACAGGAGGACAGGGGGCCACCGGGGAGCTGTTTTTT. As protein: CATGGQGATGELFF.

The genes are TRBV5-1 and TRBJ1-3, with 10 positions matching TRBD1. This CDR3 spans 14 amino acids. With 1 base clipped from V and 8 bases from J, the junction kept 3 bases outside the gene matches. From germline, CDR1 is SGHRS and CDR2 YFSETQ. CDR3 DNA: TGCGCCAGCAGCTTGACAGGACAGGGGGACACCATATATTTT. Its translation: CASSLTGQGDTIYF.

The V call is TRBV6-1, the J call TRBJ1-6; 7 nucleotides agree with TRBD1. This CDR3 comprises 16 residues. Germline assignment: CDR1 MNHNS and CDR2 SASEGT. With V trimmed by 1 base and J by 7 bases, 7 bases remained unmatched. Written as DNA, the CDR3 is TGTGCCAGCAGTGAAGATAGGGGGCAGAGGAATTCACCCCTCCACTTT. It codes for CASSEDRGQRNSPLHF.

CDR3 sequence reads: CASSFRDRDNSPLHF. The CDR3 region has the DNA TGTGCCAGCAGCTTCCGGGACAGGGACAATTCACCCCTCCACTTT. The chain employs TRBV21-1 and TRBJ1-6; no DNA check was done on the table's D call, TRBD1. TRBV21-1 has pseudogene status. There are 15 residues in the CDR3.

In its sample, this clone was seen once. The chain's CDR3 is CASSILGRGNQPQHF. CDR3 DNA: TGTGCCAGTAGTATCCTGGGCAGGGGCAATCAGCCCCAGCATTTT. The chain carries TRBV19 and TRBJ1-5; D is perhaps TRBD1 (5 bases). The CDR3 length is 15 residues. Per germline, CDR1 LNHDA and CDR2 SQIVND (reference sequence). V was shortened by 3 bases and J by 2 bases, with 11 bases between the two germline ends.

The genes are TRBV7-9 and TRBJ1-6; tentatively, D is TRBD1 (6 bases). There are 16 residues in the CDR3. V was cut by 1 base and J by 3 bases, with 10 bases left in between. Germline CDR1 is SEHNR and CDR2 is FQNEAQ (reference sequence). Here the CDR3 reads CASSLGQEIYNSPLHF. The CDR3 region has the DNA TGTGCCAGCAGCTTAGGACAGGAAATCTATAATTCACCCCTCCACTTT.

The rearrangement links TRBV5-5 to TRBJ1-3; TRBD1 matches 7 bases. Trimming removed 1 base from V and 2 bases from J; junction bases left unmatched: 6. Germline CDR1 SGHKS, CDR2 YYEKEE (reference sequence). The CDR3 length is 16 residues. The chain's CDR3 is CASSLYPDRAGNTIYF. DNA of the CDR3: TGTGCCAGCAGCTTGTATCCCGACAGGGCTGGAAACACCATATATTTT.

Written as DNA, the CDR3 is TGTGCCAGTAGTTACAGCCCCGACAGTAAACGCAATGAGCAGTTCTTC. It is translated as CASSYSPDSKRNEQFF. This chain uses TRBV19 with TRBJ2-1, with D possibly being TRBD1 (5 bases). There are 16 residues in the CDR3. V lost 5 bases and J 6 bases, leaving 20 bases between the germline ends. Per the germline V gene, CDR1 is LNHDA and CDR2 is SQIVND (reference sequence). Supplemented by reference TRBV19 and TRBJ2-1, the full variable domain reads DGGITQSPKYLFRKEGQNVTLSCEQNLNHDAMYWYRQDPGQGLRLIYYSQIVNDFQKGDIAEGYSVSREKKESFPLTVTSAQKNPTAFYLCASSYSPDSKRNEQFFGPGTRLTVL.

The J gene is TRBJ1-3, the V gene TRBV30; tentative D call: TRBD1 (5 bases). This CDR3 contains 14 residues. Germline V gives CDR1 GTSNPN, CDR2 SVGIG (reference sequence). The V gene lost 4 bases and the J gene lost 5 bases, with 15 bases spanning the gap. CDR3 coding DNA: TGTGCCTGGACTGCCGGGACGGGAAGAAACACCATATATTTT. Protein: CAWTAGTGRNTIYF.

There are a few counts of this clone. V and J are TRBV19 and TRBJ1-2; 7 nucleotides align to TRBD1. Germline lookup yields CDR1 LNHDA and CDR2 SQIVND (reference sequence). The CDR3 is made up of 14 amino acids. The ends lost 7 bases at V and 2 bases at J; junction bases unmatched: 7. Written as DNA, the CDR3 is TGTGCCAGTACCCTACAGACAGGGAACTATGGCTACACCTTC. This translates into CASTLQTGNYGYTF. The whole variable domain, filled in from reference TRBV19 and TRBJ1-2, reads DGGITQSPKYLFRKEGQNVTLSCEQNLNHDAMYWYRQDPGQGLRLIYYSQIVNDFQKGDIAEGYSVSREKKESFPLTVTSAQKNPTAFYLCASTLQTGNYGYTFGSGTRLTVV.

The chain has TRBV24-1 and TRBJ2-1; 9 bases are shared with TRBD2. This CDR3 comprises 18 residues. Trimming cost V 4 bases and J 8 bases; bases outside gene matches: 17. CDR1 and CDR2 (germline): KGHDR, SFDVKD. DNA for the CDR3: TGTGCCACCAGTGACCCCAACCGACAGCCTAGCGGGATCTATGAGCAGTTCTTC. This gives the protein CATSDPNRQPSGIYEQFF.